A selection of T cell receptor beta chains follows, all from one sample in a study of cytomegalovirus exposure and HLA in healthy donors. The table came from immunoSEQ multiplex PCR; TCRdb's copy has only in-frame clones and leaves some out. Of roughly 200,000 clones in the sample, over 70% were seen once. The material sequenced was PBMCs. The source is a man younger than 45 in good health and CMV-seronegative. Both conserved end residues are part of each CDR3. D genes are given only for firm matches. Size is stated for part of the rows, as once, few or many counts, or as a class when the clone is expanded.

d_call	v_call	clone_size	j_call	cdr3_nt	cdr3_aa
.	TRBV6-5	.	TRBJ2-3	TGTGCCAGCAGTTACACGCGGCCCCGGTATACGCAGTATTTT	CASSYTRPRYTQYF
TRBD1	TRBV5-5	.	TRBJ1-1	TGTGCCAGCAGTACTTCTCTCCAGGGGGACACTGAAGCTTTCTTT	CASSTSLQGDTEAFF
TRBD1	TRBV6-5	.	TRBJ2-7	TGTGCCAGCAGTTACTTGGACAGGGCGGGCGAGCAGTACTTC	CASSYLDRAGEQYF
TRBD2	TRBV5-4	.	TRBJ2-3	TGTGCCAGCAGGGGGGGGGTAGACACAGATACGCAGTATTTT	CASRGGVDTDTQYF
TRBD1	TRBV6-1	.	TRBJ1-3	TGTGCCAGCAGTGCGACAGGGGTAGTGTTCGGAAACACCATATATTTT	CASSATGVVFGNTIYF
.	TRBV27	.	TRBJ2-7	TGTGCCAGCAGTAAACGTGCAGGGTTGGGGGAGCAGTACTTC	CASSKRAGLGEQYF
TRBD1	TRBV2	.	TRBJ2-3	TGTGCCAGCAGTGAAAGGCAGGGGGCCTCCACAGATACGCAGTATTTT	CASSERQGASTDTQYF
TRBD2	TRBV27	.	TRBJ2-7	TGTGCCAGCAGTTTCGGACTAGCGGGAGACTTTGTGCCTGGCGAGCAGTACTTC	CASSFGLAGDFVPGEQYF
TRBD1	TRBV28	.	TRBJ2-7	TGTGCCAGCAGTCCACACAGGGGTTACTACGAGCAGTACTTC	CASSPHRGYYEQYF
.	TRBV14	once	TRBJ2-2	TGTGCCAGCAGCCACCGACAGAACACCGGGGAGCTGTTTTTT	CASSHRQNTGELFF
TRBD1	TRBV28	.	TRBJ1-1	TGTGCCAGCCCCAGTTCCGGGACAGTGCCTCTCGTGAACACTGAAGCTTTCTTT	CASPSSGTVPLVNTEAFF
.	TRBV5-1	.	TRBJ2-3	TGCGCCAGCAGCTTCAGCGCAGATACGCAGTATTTT	CASSFSADTQYF
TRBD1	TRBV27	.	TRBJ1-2	TGTGCCAGCAGTTTAGGGACAGGGAATGGCTACACCTTC	CASSLGTGNGYTF
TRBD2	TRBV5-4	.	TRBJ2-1	TGTGCCAGCAGCTACGGCCTTATTGCGGGGGGGCCCCTCAATGAGCAGTTCTTC	CASSYGLIAGGPLNEQFF
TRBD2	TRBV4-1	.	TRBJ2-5	TGCGCCAGCAGCCAAGTGCTAGCGGGAGGTTGGGAGACCCAGTACTTC	CASSQVLAGGWETQYF
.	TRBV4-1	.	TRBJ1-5	TGCGCCAGCAGCCTCAGAGACAGCAGGAGTCAGCCCCAGCATTTT	CASSLRDSRSQPQHF
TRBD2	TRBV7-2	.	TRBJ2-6	TGTGCCAGCAGCTTAGTCGCGGGAGGACGTGGGGCCAACGGCCTGACTTTC	CASSLVAGGRGANGLTF
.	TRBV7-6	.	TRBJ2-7	TGTGCCAGCAGCTCAGCGGTCAGCTACGAGCAGTACTTC	CASSSAVSYEQYF
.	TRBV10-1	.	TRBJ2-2	TGCGCCAGCAGGTACACCGAGAACACCGGGGAGCTGTTTTTT	CASRYTENTGELFF
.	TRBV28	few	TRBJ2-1	TGTGCCAGCAGTTTAGTTCCTTCCTTCTCCTACAATGAGCAGTTCTTC	CASSLVPSFSYNEQFF
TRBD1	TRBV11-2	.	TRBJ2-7	TGTGCCAGCAGCTTAGGAGGGGGCTCCTCCTACGAGCAGTACTTC	CASSLGGGSSYEQYF
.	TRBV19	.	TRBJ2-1	TGTGCCAGTAGTTTAGCTCCGAGCTCCTACAATGAGCAGTTCTTC	CASSLAPSSYNEQFF
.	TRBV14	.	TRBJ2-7	TGTGCCAGCAGCCGTAGCCGGGTCCTCTACGAGCAGTACTTC	CASSRSRVLYEQYF
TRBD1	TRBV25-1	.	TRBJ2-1	TGTGCCAGCAGTGAGGGACAGGGAACCTCCTACAATGAGCAGTTCTTC	CASSEGQGTSYNEQFF
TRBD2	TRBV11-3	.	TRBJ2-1	TGTGCCAGCAGCTTTAGCGGGAGGGCGCACAATGAGCAGTTCTTC	CASSFSGRAHNEQFF
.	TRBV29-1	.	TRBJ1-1	TGCAGCGCTGAGGTCGCGGAGAACACTGAAGCTTTCTTT	CSAEVAENTEAFF
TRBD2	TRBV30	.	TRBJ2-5	TGTGCCTGGAGCCGACCCGGACTAGTTGGCGAGACCCAGTACTTC	CAWSRPGLVGETQYF
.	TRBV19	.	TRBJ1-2	TGTGCCAGTAGTATTCTCCCCGGGGGTGATGGCTACACCTTC	CASSILPGGDGYTF
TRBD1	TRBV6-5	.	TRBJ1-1	TGTGCCGGACAACAGGGACAGTACACTGAAGCTTTCTTT	CAGQQGQYTEAFF
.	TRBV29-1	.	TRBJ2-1	TGCAGCGTTGTTTCCCTTTCCAATGAGCAGTTCTTC	CSVVSLSNEQFF
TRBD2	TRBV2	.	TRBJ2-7	TGTGCCAGCACTCCAACCGCGGGAGGTCCCTACGAGCAGTACTTC	CASTPTAGGPYEQYF
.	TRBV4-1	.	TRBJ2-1	TGCGCCAGCAGCCCCTTCGACACGGGGGTAGAGCAGTTCTTC	CASSPFDTGVEQFF
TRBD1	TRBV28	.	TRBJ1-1	TGTGCCAGCAGCACACCGGGACAGGCGAGCACTGAAGCTTTCTTT	CASSTPGQASTEAFF